The rows below give T cell receptor beta chains drawn from one sample of a study of cytomegalovirus exposure and HLA in healthy donors. The table came from immunoSEQ multiplex PCR; TCRdb's copy has only in-frame clones and leaves some out. The top ten hold around 15% of the sample, which has 90,000 to 130,000 clones, 76% seen once. What was sequenced was PBMCs. Receptor source: a man younger than 40 in good health and CMV-seropositive. CDR3s include the opening cysteine and the closing phenylalanine or tryptophan. D genes are given only for firm matches. Only part of the rows carry a size: once, few, many, or a class if the clone is expanded.

d_gene: NA
abundance: NA
j_gene: TRBJ2-2
v_gene: TRBV20-1
CDR3nt: TGCAGTGCTCAGAACACCGGGGAGCTGTTTTTT
CDR3aa: CSAQNTGELFF

d_gene: NA
abundance: NA
j_gene: TRBJ1-5
v_gene: TRBV4-1
CDR3nt: TGCGCCAGCAGTTCGGGGGGTTTCAATCAGCCCCAGCATTTT
CDR3aa: CASSSGGFNQPQHF

d_gene: NA
abundance: NA
j_gene: TRBJ1-1
v_gene: TRBV5-8
CDR3nt: TGTGCCAGCAGCACGAGGGGGACACCGAACACTGAAGCTTTCTTT
CDR3aa: CASSTRGTPNTEAFF

d_gene: NA
abundance: NA
j_gene: TRBJ1-1
v_gene: TRBV5-4
CDR3nt: TGTGCCAGCAGCTTATGGGACACAACGAACACTGAAGCTTTCTTT
CDR3aa: CASSLWDTTNTEAFF

d_gene: NA
abundance: NA
j_gene: TRBJ2-5
v_gene: TRBV4-3
CDR3nt: TGCGCCAGCAGCCAACGCCCCCACAATCCCCAAGAGACCCAGTACTTC
CDR3aa: CASSQRPHNPQETQYF

d_gene: NA
abundance: NA
j_gene: TRBJ1-1
v_gene: TRBV11-2
CDR3nt: TGTGCCAGCAGCTTATCTCCCACTATGAACACTGAAGCTTTCTTT
CDR3aa: CASSLSPTMNTEAFF

d_gene: NA
abundance: NA
j_gene: TRBJ2-7
v_gene: TRBV4-3
CDR3nt: TGCGCCAGCAGCCAAGATCGGTCGGGGGGCACCTACGAGCAGTACTTC
CDR3aa: CASSQDRSGGTYEQYF

d_gene: TRBD2
abundance: few
j_gene: TRBJ2-3
v_gene: TRBV9
CDR3nt: TGTGCCAGCAGCGTAGCATCGGGACTAGCGGGGAATACAGATACGCAGTATTTT
CDR3aa: CASSVASGLAGNTDTQYF

d_gene: NA
abundance: NA
j_gene: TRBJ1-5
v_gene: TRBV11-2
CDR3nt: TGTGCCAGCAGCTTGGGCTATGGTTCGCGCAATCAGCCCCAGCATTTT
CDR3aa: CASSLGYGSRNQPQHF

d_gene: TRBD1
abundance: NA
j_gene: TRBJ1-2
v_gene: TRBV15
CDR3nt: TGTGCCACCAGCAGAGAATACGACAGGGGGCGGGATGGCTACACCTTC
CDR3aa: CATSREYDRGRDGYTF

d_gene: TRBD1
abundance: NA
j_gene: TRBJ1-1
v_gene: TRBV9
CDR3nt: TGTGCCAGCAGCGTGGACAGGGAGAATCTACTCGGGAACACTGAAGCTTTCTTT
CDR3aa: CASSVDRENLLGNTEAFF

d_gene: TRBD1
abundance: NA
j_gene: TRBJ1-4
v_gene: TRBV5-1
CDR3nt: TGCGCCAGCGGCTACGACTGGGTCGGGACAGGGAATGAAAAACTGTTTTTT
CDR3aa: CASGYDWVGTGNEKLFF

d_gene: NA
abundance: NA
j_gene: TRBJ2-6
v_gene: TRBV19
CDR3nt: TGTGCCAGTAGCCAAAAGCGGGCTGGGGCCAACGTCCTGACTTTC
CDR3aa: CASSQKRAGANVLTF

d_gene: NA
abundance: NA
j_gene: TRBJ1-6
v_gene: TRBV4-3
CDR3nt: TGCGCCAGCAGCCAAGATGCGGTGAGCTCCTATAATTCACCCCTCCACTTT
CDR3aa: CASSQDAVSSYNSPLHF

d_gene: NA
abundance: NA
j_gene: TRBJ2-1
v_gene: TRBV19
CDR3nt: TGTGCCAGTAGCCCCCAGGGGAATGAGCAGTTCTTC
CDR3aa: CASSPQGNEQFF

d_gene: NA
abundance: NA
j_gene: TRBJ1-2
v_gene: TRBV11-2
CDR3nt: TGTGCCAGCAGCTCCGGGATCCTCTATGGCTACACCTTC
CDR3aa: CASSSGILYGYTF

d_gene: NA
abundance: NA
j_gene: TRBJ1-1
v_gene: TRBV7-9
CDR3nt: TGTGCCAGCAGCCCCTCCGGGACATGGAGCCCTGAAGCTTTCTTT
CDR3aa: CASSPSGTWSPEAFF

d_gene: NA
abundance: few
j_gene: TRBJ2-3
v_gene: TRBV7-2
CDR3nt: TGTGCCAGCAGCTCGACCCGACGAGGATCTAGCACAGATACGCAGTATTTT
CDR3aa: CASSSTRRGSSTDTQYF

d_gene: TRBD1
abundance: NA
j_gene: TRBJ2-2
v_gene: TRBV10-3
CDR3nt: TGTGCCATCAGCGACAGGGGTTCGAGGGAGCTGTTTTTT
CDR3aa: CAISDRGSRELFF

d_gene: NA
abundance: NA
j_gene: TRBJ2-7
v_gene: TRBV6-5
CDR3nt: TGTGCCAGCAGTTCACCCTTTAGCGGATACGAGCAGTACTTC
CDR3aa: CASSSPFSGYEQYF

d_gene: NA
abundance: NA
j_gene: TRBJ1-1
v_gene: TRBV29-1
CDR3nt: TGCAGCGCTGAGGGGGGAGAGGGTAACACTGAAGCTTTCTTT
CDR3aa: CSAEGGEGNTEAFF

d_gene: TRBD1
abundance: NA
j_gene: TRBJ2-6
v_gene: TRBV2
CDR3nt: TGTGCCAGCAGCGACAGGGGACTCGGGGCCAACGTCCTGACTTTC
CDR3aa: CASSDRGLGANVLTF

d_gene: NA
abundance: NA
j_gene: TRBJ2-7
v_gene: TRBV28
CDR3nt: TGTGCCAGCAGTGCTGGGGGGTGGGTTTACGAGCAGTACTTC
CDR3aa: CASSAGGWVYEQYF

d_gene: NA
abundance: NA
j_gene: TRBJ2-3
v_gene: TRBV5-1
CDR3nt: TGCGCCAGCAGCTGGACCCTCGGGGCAGGGGGGACAGATACGCAGTATTTT
CDR3aa: CASSWTLGAGGTDTQYF

d_gene: NA
abundance: NA
j_gene: TRBJ2-4
v_gene: TRBV6-1
CDR3nt: TGTGCCAGCAGTGAAGCAGCAGGGTTGCTAACCAAAAACATTCAGTACTTC
CDR3aa: CASSEAAGLLTKNIQYF

d_gene: TRBD1
abundance: NA
j_gene: TRBJ2-7
v_gene: TRBV14
CDR3nt: TGTGCCAGCAGCCAAGTTTACCGGGACAGGACGTACGAGCAGTACTTC
CDR3aa: CASSQVYRDRTYEQYF

d_gene: TRBD1
abundance: few
j_gene: TRBJ2-2
v_gene: TRBV7-2
CDR3nt: TGTGCCAGCAGCTCCTGGACAGGGGACACCGGGGAGCTGTTTTTT
CDR3aa: CASSSWTGDTGELFF

d_gene: NA
abundance: NA
j_gene: TRBJ2-7
v_gene: TRBV28
CDR3nt: TGTGCCAGCAGGGCGCCCGGCGGAGGGGATGAGCAGTACTTC
CDR3aa: CASRAPGGGDEQYF